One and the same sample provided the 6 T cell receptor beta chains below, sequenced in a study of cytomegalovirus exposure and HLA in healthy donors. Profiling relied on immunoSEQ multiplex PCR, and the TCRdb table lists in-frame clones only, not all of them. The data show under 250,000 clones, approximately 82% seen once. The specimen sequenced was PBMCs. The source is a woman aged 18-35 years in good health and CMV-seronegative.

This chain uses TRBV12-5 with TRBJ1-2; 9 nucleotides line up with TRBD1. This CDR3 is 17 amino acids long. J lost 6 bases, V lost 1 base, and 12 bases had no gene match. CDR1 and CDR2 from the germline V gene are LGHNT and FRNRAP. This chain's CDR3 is CASGLAHRGRESDGYTF. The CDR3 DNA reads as TGTGCTAGTGGTTTGGCTCACAGGGGGCGGGAGAGTGATGGCTACACCTTC.

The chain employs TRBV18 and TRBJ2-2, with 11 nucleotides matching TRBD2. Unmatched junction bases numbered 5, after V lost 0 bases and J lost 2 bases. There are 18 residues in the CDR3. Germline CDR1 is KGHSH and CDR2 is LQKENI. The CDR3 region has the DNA TGTGCCAGCTCACCACCATCACTAGCGGGAGCAAACACCGGGGAGCTGTTTTTT. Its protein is CASSPPSLAGANTGELFF.

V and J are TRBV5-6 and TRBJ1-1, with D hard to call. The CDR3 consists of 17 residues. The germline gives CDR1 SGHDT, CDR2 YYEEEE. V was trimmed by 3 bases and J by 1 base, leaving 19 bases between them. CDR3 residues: CASSYNPPRTQNTEAFF. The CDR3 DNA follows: TGTGCCAGCAGCTATAACCCTCCTCGGACCCAGAACACTGAAGCTTTCTTT.

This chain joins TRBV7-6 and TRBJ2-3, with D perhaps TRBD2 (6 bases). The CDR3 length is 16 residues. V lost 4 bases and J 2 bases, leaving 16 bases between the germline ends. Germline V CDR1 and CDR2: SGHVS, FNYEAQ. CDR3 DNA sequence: TGTGCCAGCAGCTCCGTACTGGCGGGGTACACAGATACGCAGTATTTT. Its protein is CASSSVLAGYTDTQYF.

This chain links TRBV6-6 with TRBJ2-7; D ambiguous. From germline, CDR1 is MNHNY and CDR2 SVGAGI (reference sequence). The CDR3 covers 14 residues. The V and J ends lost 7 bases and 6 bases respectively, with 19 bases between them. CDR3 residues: CASTRVFGDSEQYF. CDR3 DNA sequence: TGTGCCAGCACCCGGGTCTTCGGAGACTCCGAGCAGTACTTC.

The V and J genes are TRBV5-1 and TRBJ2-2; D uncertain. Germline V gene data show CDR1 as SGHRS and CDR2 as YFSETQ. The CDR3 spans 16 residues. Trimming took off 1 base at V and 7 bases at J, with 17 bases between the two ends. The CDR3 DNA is TGCGCCAGCAGCTTGATGGGCCTATCCCCTGGCGGGGAGCTGTTTTTT. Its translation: CASSLMGLSPGGELFF.